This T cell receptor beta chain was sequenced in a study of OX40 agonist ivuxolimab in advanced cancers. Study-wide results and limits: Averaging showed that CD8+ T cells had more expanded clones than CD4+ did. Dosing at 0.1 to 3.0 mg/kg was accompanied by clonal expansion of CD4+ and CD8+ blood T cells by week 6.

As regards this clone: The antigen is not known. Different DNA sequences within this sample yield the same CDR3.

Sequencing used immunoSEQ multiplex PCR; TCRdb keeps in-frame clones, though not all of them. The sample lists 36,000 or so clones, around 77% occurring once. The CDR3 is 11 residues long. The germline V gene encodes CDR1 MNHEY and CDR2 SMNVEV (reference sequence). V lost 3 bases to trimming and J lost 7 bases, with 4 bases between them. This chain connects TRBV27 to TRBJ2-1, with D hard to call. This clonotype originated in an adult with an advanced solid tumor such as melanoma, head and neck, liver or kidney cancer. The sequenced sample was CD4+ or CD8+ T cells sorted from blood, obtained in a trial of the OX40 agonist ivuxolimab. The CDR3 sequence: CASSLGNEQFF. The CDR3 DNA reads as TGTGCCAGCAGTTTGGGGAATGAGCAGTTCTTC.